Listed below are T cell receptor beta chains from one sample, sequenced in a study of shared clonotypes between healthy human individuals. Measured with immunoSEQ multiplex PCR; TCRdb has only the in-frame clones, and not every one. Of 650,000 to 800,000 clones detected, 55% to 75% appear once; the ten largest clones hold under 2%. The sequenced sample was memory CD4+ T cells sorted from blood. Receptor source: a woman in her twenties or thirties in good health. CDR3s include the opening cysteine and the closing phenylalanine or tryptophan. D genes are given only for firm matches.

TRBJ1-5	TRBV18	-	CASSPGLGDQPQHF
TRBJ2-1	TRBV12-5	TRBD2	CASGLSWGLAGNNEQFF
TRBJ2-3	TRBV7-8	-	CASSTRQTDTQYF
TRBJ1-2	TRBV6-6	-	CASRRDRGGYTF
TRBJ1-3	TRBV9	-	CASSPRAKTGGNTIYF
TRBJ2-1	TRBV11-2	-	CASSSRGRGSYNEQFF
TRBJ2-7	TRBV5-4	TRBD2	CASSSGVLAGYEQYF
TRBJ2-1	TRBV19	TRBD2	CASKVVAGGDEQFF
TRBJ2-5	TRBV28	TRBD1	CASKNRGETQYF
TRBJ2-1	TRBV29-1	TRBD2	CSVVRQGTTSGYNEQFF
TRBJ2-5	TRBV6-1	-	CASREWAETQYF
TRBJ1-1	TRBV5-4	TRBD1	CASSTAGTGNTEAFF
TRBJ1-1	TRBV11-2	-	CASSLRRGGAFF
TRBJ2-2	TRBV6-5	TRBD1	CASSKQGANTGELFF
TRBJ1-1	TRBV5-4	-	CASSGPRGTEAFF
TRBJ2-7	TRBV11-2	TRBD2	CASSPRGWAGPYEQYF
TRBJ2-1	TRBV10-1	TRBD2	CATSAGSYNEQFF
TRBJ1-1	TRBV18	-	CASSRLGTSVNTEAFF
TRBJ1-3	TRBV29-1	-	CSVDTPGNTIYF
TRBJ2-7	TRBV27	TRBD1	CASSRDRGGYEQYF
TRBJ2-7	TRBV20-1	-	CSASREYEQYF
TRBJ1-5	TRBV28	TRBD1	CASRSGQGGQPQHF
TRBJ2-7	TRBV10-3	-	CAISDPGDWSSYEQYF
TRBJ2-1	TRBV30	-	CAWEPLTQAKRPYTFDNEQFF
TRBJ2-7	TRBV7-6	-	CASSLEGISYEQYF
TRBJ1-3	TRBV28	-	CASRTGGSGNTIYF
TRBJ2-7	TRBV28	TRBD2	CASSLPGGGSQYF
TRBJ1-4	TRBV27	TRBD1	CASRNRGRDEKLFF
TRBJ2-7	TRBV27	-	CASSSNPLTVNYEQYF
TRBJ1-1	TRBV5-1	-	CASSSQDRGAFF
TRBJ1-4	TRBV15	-	CATSREQALATNEKLFF
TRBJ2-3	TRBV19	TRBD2	CASSIRGVSTDTQYF
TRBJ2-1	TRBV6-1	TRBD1	CASRRQGANEQFF
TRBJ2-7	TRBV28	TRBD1	CASSHRTGEPYEQYF
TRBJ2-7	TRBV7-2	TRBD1	CASTAGGQSYYEQYF
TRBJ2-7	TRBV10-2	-	CASSEWRDIPSYEQYF
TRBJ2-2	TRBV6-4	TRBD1	CASSAKQGHTGELFF
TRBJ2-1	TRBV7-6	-	CASSYQKNEQFF
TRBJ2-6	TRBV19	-	CASSMAGRAGANVLTF
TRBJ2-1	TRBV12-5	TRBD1	CASGLGGQYNEQFF
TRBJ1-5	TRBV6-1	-	CASSGNQPQHF